The clone carrying this T cell receptor (beta chain) has just one count. The source of the sample is a study of CD4+ T cells in melanoma. Sequenced by immunoSEQ multiplex PCR; TCRdb stores in-frame clones only, minus some. The sample includes 20,000 to 25,000 clones, roughly 87% seen only once; the top ten take 3.6%. Germline values: CDR1 WSHSY, CDR2 SAAADI. CDR3 length equals 17 residues. V lost 8 bases, J lost 7 bases, and 19 bases stayed unmatched. Sample: cells from a culture (not recorded whether cultured in vitro). The source is a human donor with melanoma. The chain recombines TRBV10-2 with TRBJ1-5; TRBD1 agrees at 8 bases. CDR3 DNA sequence: TGCGCCAGCGGAATGAGGAGGACAGGGTCGGTCGTCCAGCCCCAGCATTTT. It codes for CASGMRRTGSVVQPQHF.